This T cell receptor beta chain was profiled in a study of cytomegalovirus exposure and HLA in healthy donors. From germline, CDR1 is SGDLS and CDR2 YYNGEE. CDR3 size: 13 residues. Trimming stripped 0 bases from V and 8 bases from J, with 11 bases between. The PCR employed 60 Vbeta primers together with 13 Jbeta primers. Assay: immunoSEQ multiplex PCR; the TCRdb copy retains only in-frame clones and omits some. Of around 130,000 clones in the sample, around 79% were seen once. This clone was detected a few times. This chain links TRBV9 with TRBJ1-2; D may be TRBD1 (6 bases). Sequencing was carried out using PBMCs. The TCR originated in a woman younger than 30 in good health and CMV-seronegative. The CDR3 protein is CASSVATGFGYTF. The CDR3 DNA reads as TGTGCCAGCAGCGTAGCTACAGGGTTCGGCTACACCTTC. Supplemented by reference TRBV9 and TRBJ1-2, the full variable domain reads DSGVTQTPKHLITATGQRVTLRCSPRSGDLSVYWYQQSLDQGLQFLIQYYNGEERAKGNILERFSAQQFPDLHSELNLSSLELGDSALYFCASSVATGFGYTFGSGTRLTVV.